This T cell receptor beta chain was recorded in a study of blood T cell repertoires in COVID-19. About the study: Samples came from the United States, Italy and Spain, spanning acute and convalescent COVID-19. Nucleic acid was either cDNA or gDNA, and it came from T cells, B-cell-depleted T cells, or PBMCs.

Authors' methods: It was from reference gene primer amplification that nucleated cell counts were estimated. Assay used: immunoSEQ multiplex PCR; TCRdb lists only in-frame clones, some missing. V and J calls and clone size are copied from that table; D and trimming were computed from the DNA. The sample holds around 130,000 clones, more than 80% seen once. The V gene's germline CDR1 is LGHNA and CDR2 YSLEER. The CDR3 is 19 amino acids. V shed 0 bases, J shed 0 bases, and the junction held 9 bases outside the gene matches. Sequencing input: peripheral blood. The chain has TRBV4-3 and TRBJ1-5; 9 bases are a match to TRBD1. The TCR was taken from a man aged 40-50 years with acute or convalescent COVID-19. CDR3 sequence: CASSQDAGQGYYSNQPQHF. The CDR3 nucleotides are TGCGCCAGCAGCCAAGATGCGGGACAGGGTTACTATAGCAATCAGCCCCAGCATTTT.